This TCR beta chain was captured by sequencing in a study of blood T cell repertoires in COVID-19. The CDR3 consists of 16 residues. V lost 0 bases, J lost 0 bases, and 6 bases lay in between. Germline V gene data show CDR1 as KGHSY and CDR2 as FQNENV. Libraries were prepared by immunoSEQ multiplex PCR; TCRdb keeps only in-frame clonotypes and omits some of them. The table lists about 220,000 clones, roughly 87% of them singletons. This rearrangement joins TRBV16 to TRBJ1-6, with D uncertain. Sample: peripheral blood. This clonotype was sampled from a man aged 40-49 years with active or convalescent COVID-19. This CDR3 reads CASSQSLSSYNSPLHF. The CDR3 DNA reads as TGTGCCAGCAGCCAATCCCTGAGCTCCTATAATTCACCCCTCCACTTT.